The 30 T cell receptor beta chains in this list originate from one sample, sequenced in a study of cytotoxic CD8 clonotypes in ibrutinib-treated CLL. Sequenced by immunoSEQ multiplex PCR; TCRdb stores in-frame clones only, minus some. Of hundreds of thousands of clones listed, about 64% are singletons. The material sequenced was PBMCs, taken after 36 months of ibrutinib treatment. The receptors here all came from a human donor with chronic lymphocytic leukemia.

V and J are TRBV7-3 and TRBJ2-1, with D unresolved. This CDR3 is 14 amino acids long. Trimming pared 0 bases from V and 7 bases from J, leaving 10 bases between. Germline V gene lookup returns CDR1 SGHTA and CDR2 FQGTGA. CDR3 residues: CASSLTPMLNEQFF. The CDR3 DNA reads as TGTGCCAGCAGCTTAACGCCAATGTTGAATGAGCAGTTCTTC.

This chain joins TRBV29-1 and TRBJ2-7, with D unclear. V shed 4 bases and J shed 0 bases, with 16 bases lying between them. This CDR3 is built from 15 residues. Germline V gene lookup returns CDR1 SQVTM and CDR2 ANQGSEA. The CDR3 DNA reads TGCAGCGTTGCATACCGACACTTGAGCTCCTACGAGCAGTACTTC. It translates to CSVAYRHLSSYEQYF.

The chain combines TRBV6-1 with TRBJ2-3; no clear D gene. The CDR3 consists of 15 residues. Germline V gives CDR1 MNHNS, CDR2 SASEGT. V was shortened by 0 bases and J by 0 bases, with 7 bases between the two germline ends. The DNA of the CDR3 is TGTGCCAGCAGTGAAGCGACGGACAGCACAGATACGCAGTATTTT. Translation gives CASSEATDSTDTQYF.

The V call is TRBV7-2, the J call TRBJ2-7; TRBD2 matches at 9 bases. In germline, CDR1 is SGHTA, CDR2 FQGNSA. This CDR3 is built from 15 residues. Losses at the gene ends were 1 base for V and 5 bases for J; bases not matched to a gene: 6. The CDR3 bases are TGTGCCAGCAGCTTAGTCGGCGGGGGGGGCGACGAGCAGTACTTC. Translating it yields CASSLVGGGGDEQYF.

The chain couples TRBV2 to TRBJ2-7, with D unresolved. The CDR3 contains 13 residues. Germline values: CDR1 SNHLY, CDR2 FYNNEI. V was pared by 8 bases and J by 0 bases, with 11 bases between. The CDR3 here is CASLDASSYEQYF. CDR3 nucleotides: TGTGCCAGCCTTGACGCGAGCTCCTACGAGCAGTACTTC.

Only one count was recorded for this clone. The chain recombines TRBV13 with TRBJ1-2; possibly TRBD1 for D (6 bases). Germline-derived CDR1 and CDR2 are PRHDT and FYEKMQ (reference sequence). This CDR3 has 15 amino acids. The ends were cut back, 0 bases at V and 6 bases at J, with 14 bases in the middle. The CDR3 region is CASSLGLPGDHGYTF. The CDR3 DNA is TGTGCCAGCAGCTTAGGCCTCCCAGGGGACCATGGCTACACCTTC. Using reference TRBV13 and TRBJ1-2 for the parts outside the CDR3, the full variable domain is AAGVIQSPRHLIKEKRETATLKCYPIPRHDTVYWYQQGPGQDPQFLISFYEKMQSDKGSIPDRFSAQQFSDYHSELNMSSLELGDSALYFCASSLGLPGDHGYTFGSGTRLTVV.

The chain links TRBV7-2 to TRBJ2-3; D is unclear. Germline V CDR1 and CDR2: SGHTA, FQGNSA. V lost 8 bases and J lost 5, with 20 bases in between. CDR3 length: 15 residues. CDR3 sequence reads: CASGFRYEVKDTQYF. The CDR3 nucleotides are TGTGCCAGCGGATTCCGGTATGAGGTTAAAGATACGCAGTATTTT.

This clone was counted only a few times. This chain links TRBV2 with TRBJ1-6, with D perhaps TRBD1 (6 bases). With 10 bases removed from V and 9 bases from J, the gap between germline ends came to 13 bases. CDR3 size: 12 residues. Germline CDR1 is SNHLY and CDR2 is FYNNEI. The CDR3 is CANHRVVSPLHF. The CDR3, as DNA: TGTGCCAATCACAGGGTAGTTTCACCCCTCCACTTT.

This sequence joins TRBV7-3 and TRBJ2-3; D gene ambiguous. V was clipped by 2 bases and J by 7 bases, with 7 bases between them. CDR1 SGHTA and CDR2 FQGTGA come from the germline V gene. This CDR3 has 12 amino acids. The CDR3 bases are TGTGCCAGCAGCTTAGATGGTAATACGCAGTATTTT. Protein product: CASSLDGNTQYF.

The gene calls are TRBV7-6 and TRBJ2-3, with D uncertain. CDR3 length equals 12 residues. In germline, CDR1 is SGHVS, CDR2 FNYEAQ. Trimming stripped 4 bases from V and 2 bases from J, with 4 bases between. The chain's CDR3 is CASSSHTDTQYF. CDR3 DNA sequence: TGTGCCAGCAGCTCTCACACAGATACGCAGTATTTT.

The chain uses TRBV5-6 and TRBJ1-6; tentatively, D is TRBD1 (6 bases). This CDR3 contains 15 residues. CDR1 and CDR2 (germline): SGHDT, YYEEEE. Deletions cut 0 bases from V and 7 bases from J, with 11 bases between. Here the CDR3 DNA reads TGTGCCAGCAGCTTGGCCCCGACAGGAAATTCACCCCTCCACTTT. Encoded protein: CASSLAPTGNSPLHF.

This clone was detected a few times. V is TRBV4-3 and J is TRBJ2-5; TRBD1 matches at 8 bases. The germline CDR1 and CDR2 sequences are LGHNA and YSLEER. The CDR3 covers 13 residues. J gave up 7 bases and V 3 bases, and 4 bases lay outside the gene matches. CDR3 bases: TGCGCCAGCAGCCAGACACAGGGGGTGACCCAGTACTTC. Its protein is CASSQTQGVTQYF.

Only a few counts were recorded for this clone. The chain joins TRBV4-1 to TRBJ1-2, with D possibly TRBD1 on 5 matching bases. The CDR3 loop spans 16 amino acids. The ends were cut back, 0 bases at V and 1 base at J, with 12 bases in the middle. Germline values: CDR1 MGHRA, CDR2 YSYEKL. CDR3 protein: CASSQDAAGINYGYTF. The CDR3 DNA sequence: TGCGCCAGCAGCCAAGACGCGGCAGGGATTAACTATGGCTACACCTTC.

This clone was detected only once. The V and J genes are TRBV7-2 and TRBJ1-1; D is undetermined. CDR3 size: 13 residues. The V end was cut by 1 base, the J end by 10 bases, with 13 bases between. The germline CDR1 and CDR2 sequences are SGHTA and FQGNSA. CDR3 nucleotides: TGTGCCAGCAGCTTAGACAGCTTAATGGGAGCTTTCTTT. Protein product: CASSLDSLMGAFF. Variable domain in full (rest from reference TRBV7-2 and TRBJ1-1): GAGVSQSPSNKVTEKGKDVELRCDPISGHTALYWYRQSLGQGLEFLIYFQGNSAPDKSGLPSDRFSAERTGGSVSTLTIQRTQQEDSAVYLCASSLDSLMGAFFGQGTRLTVV.

This sequence joins TRBV27 and TRBJ2-1, with D perhaps TRBD1 (5 bases). The V end was cut by 0 bases, the J end by 0 bases, with 6 bases between. The CDR3 is made up of 15 amino acids. Germline CDR1 and CDR2: MNHEY and SMNVEV (reference sequence). The CDR3 loop is CASSLSRGSYNEQFF. Written as DNA, the CDR3 is TGTGCCAGCAGTTTATCAAGGGGCTCCTACAATGAGCAGTTCTTC.

This clone was counted between two and nine times. The rearrangement uses TRBV29-1 and TRBJ1-2; no definite D call. The CDR3 has 13 residues. In germline, CDR1 is SQVTM, CDR2 ANQGSEA. Deletions cut 0 bases from V and 8 bases from J, with 13 bases between. CDR3 sequence (DNA): TGCAGCGTTGAAGATGAGCGCGGCGGAGGCTACACCTTC. Encoded protein: CSVEDERGGGYTF.

This chain joins TRBV7-9 and TRBJ2-7; 8 nucleotides match TRBD2. Germline loops: CDR1 SEHNR, CDR2 FQNEAQ (reference sequence). The CDR3 is 17 residues long. V lost 0 bases and J lost 1; bases outside the gene matches: 8. CDR3 nucleotide sequence: TGTGCCAGCAGCTTAGCCGGTGTAGCGGGGTTTTCCTACGAGCAGTACTTC. This translates into CASSLAGVAGFSYEQYF.

This clone was seen a few times. The CDR3 protein is CASSSRTGKLFF. The CDR3 DNA is TGTGCCAGCAGCTCTAGGACAGGGAAACTGTTTTTT. The chain has TRBV7-8 and TRBJ1-4; 8 bases fit TRBD1. CDR3 length: 12 residues. V lost 4 bases, J lost 11 bases, and 3 bases stayed unmatched. Germline CDR1 reads SGHVS; CDR2 reads FQNEAQ.

The V and J genes are TRBV14 and TRBJ1-1; 9 nucleotides match TRBD1. The CDR3 totals 18 residues. CDR1 is SGHDN and CDR2 is FVKESK in the germline V gene. The V segment lost 6 bases and the J segment 1 base; nucleotides outside the gene matches: 15. The CDR3 region has the DNA TGTGCCAGCAGGAGGCGGGGGCTACAGGGGGCCCCGAACACTGAAGCTTTCTTT. Protein: CASRRRGLQGAPNTEAFF.

CDR3 protein: CASTDAGVDTGELFF. The CDR3 region has the DNA TGTGCCAGCACCGACGCGGGGGTGGACACCGGGGAGCTGTTTTTT. The rearrangement links TRBV6-6 to TRBJ2-2; 7 bases fit TRBD2. CDR1 and CDR2 (germline): MNHNY, SVGAGI (reference sequence). V lost 7 bases and J lost 3; bases outside the gene matches: 8. The length of the CDR3 is 15 residues.

The J gene is TRBJ2-1, the V gene TRBV4-3; 12 bases are a match to TRBD2. The ends lost 1 base at V and 7 bases at J; junction bases unmatched: 2. CDR3 length: 15 amino acids. Germline lookup yields CDR1 LGHNA and CDR2 YSLEER. The DNA of the CDR3 is TGCGCCAGCAGCCAAGCCCTAGCGGGAGGGAATGAGCAGTTCTTC. Translation gives CASSQALAGGNEQFF.

The V gene is TRBV7-4, the J gene TRBJ1-1; D not certain. The germline CDR1 and CDR2 sequences are SGHVT and SQSDAQ. CDR3 length: 14 amino acids. V gave up 5 bases and J gave up 1 base, with 11 bases separating them. The CDR3 DNA sequence: TGTGCCAGCAGCACCCAAAGCGGGAACACTGAAGCTTTCTTT. Its translation is CASSTQSGNTEAFF.

This clone came up once. CDR3 protein: CASSQDHARGRSSYEQYF. The CDR3 DNA reads TGCGCCAGCAGCCAAGATCATGCCCGCGGGAGAAGCTCCTACGAGCAGTACTTC. The rearrangement links TRBV4-3 to TRBJ2-7; 7 bases are a match to TRBD2. The germline V gene encodes CDR1 LGHNA and CDR2 YSLEER. The CDR3 consists of 18 residues. V dropped 0 bases and J dropped 0; count of bases not matched to a gene: 11.

V and J are TRBV11-2 and TRBJ2-7, with 10 bases identical to TRBD1. The CDR3 covers 16 residues. Trimming took 1 base from V and 2 from J; bases not matched to a gene: 5. Germline V gene data show CDR1 as SGHAT and CDR2 as FQNNGV. CDR3 amino acids: CASSLAPGQGTYEQYF. The CDR3 nucleotides read TGTGCCAGCAGCTTAGCACCGGGACAGGGGACCTACGAGCAGTACTTC.

CDR3 amino acids: CATSGGQYYEQYF. CDR3 sequence (DNA): TGTGCCACCAGCGGGGGACAGTACTACGAGCAGTACTTC. The V call is TRBV15, the J call TRBJ2-7; the match to TRBD1 covers 7 bases. Germline-derived CDR1 and CDR2 are LNHNV and YYDKDF (reference sequence). The junction had 4 bases not matched to a gene; V was cut back by 5 bases and J by 3 bases. The CDR3 contains 13 residues.

A few counts support this clone. This chain links TRBV9 with TRBJ1-2; 7 bases align to TRBD1. The CDR3 covers 13 residues. The germline gives CDR1 SGDLS, CDR2 YYNGEE. The V and J ends lost 1 base and 8 bases, in that order; junction bases with no gene match: 5. CDR3 nucleotides: TGTGCCAGCAGCGTAACGACAGGGCAAGGCTACACCTTC. Protein sequence: CASSVTTGQGYTF. Complete variable domain (other parts from reference TRBV9 and TRBJ1-2): DSGVTQTPKHLITATGQRVTLRCSPRSGDLSVYWYQQSLDQGLQFLIQYYNGEERAKGNILERFSAQQFPDLHSELNLSSLELGDSALYFCASSVTTGQGYTFGSGTRLTVV.

The rearrangement links TRBV7-2 to TRBJ1-4; a weak D match, TRBD1 (6 bases). The CDR3 length is 15 residues. The ends were cut back, 1 base at V and 8 bases at J, with 14 bases in the middle. Germline loops: CDR1 SGHTA, CDR2 FQGNSA. CDR3 DNA sequence: TGTGCCAGCAGCTTAGGGCGGGGGCGAAGAGAAAAACTGTTTTTT. Its protein product is CASSLGRGRREKLFF.

The rearrangement links TRBV27 to TRBJ2-1, with D perhaps TRBD2 (5 bases). V lost 3 bases to trimming and J lost 4 bases, with 7 bases between them. The germline CDR1 and CDR2 sequences are MNHEY and SMNVEV (reference sequence). The CDR3 has 13 amino acids. The DNA of the CDR3 is TGTGCCAGCAGTTTTCGGGAATACAATGAGCAGTTCTTC. This gives the protein CASSFREYNEQFF.

J is TRBJ1-5 and V is TRBV29-1; D is unclear. CDR1 and CDR2 (germline): SQVTM, ANQGSEA. Trimming removed 0 bases at V and 6 bases at J, with 21 bases between. This CDR3 contains 17 residues. In DNA, the CDR3 is TGCAGCGTTGAAGATCCAAAGGCCGAGTTAGCGGGTCAGCCCCAGCATTTT. Its protein is CSVEDPKAELAGQPQHF.

This chain's CDR3 is CASSLEAPGRIQYF. The CDR3 bases are TGTGCCAGCAGCTTGGAAGCTCCGGGGCGCATTCAGTACTTC. The chain joins TRBV7-2 to TRBJ2-4; D may correspond to TRBD1 or TRBD2 (5 bases each). Deletions cut 3 bases from V and 9 bases from J, with 15 bases between. The length of the CDR3 is 14 residues. CDR1 and CDR2 (germline): SGHTA, FQGNSA.